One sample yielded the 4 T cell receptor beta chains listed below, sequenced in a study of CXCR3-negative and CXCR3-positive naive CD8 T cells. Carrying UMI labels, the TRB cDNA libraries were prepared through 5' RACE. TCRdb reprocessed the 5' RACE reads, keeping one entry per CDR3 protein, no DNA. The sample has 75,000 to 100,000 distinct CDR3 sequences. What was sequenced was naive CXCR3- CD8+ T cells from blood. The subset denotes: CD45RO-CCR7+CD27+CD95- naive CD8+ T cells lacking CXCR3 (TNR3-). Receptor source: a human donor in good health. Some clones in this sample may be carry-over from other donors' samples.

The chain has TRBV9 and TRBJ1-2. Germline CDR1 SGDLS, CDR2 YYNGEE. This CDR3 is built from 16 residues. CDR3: CASSLSDGTANYGYTF.

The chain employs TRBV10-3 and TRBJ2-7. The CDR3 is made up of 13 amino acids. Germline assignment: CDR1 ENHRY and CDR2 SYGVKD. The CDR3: CATGSPHSYEQYF.

The chain's CDR3 is CASSLVVGVYEQYF. This chain connects TRBV5-1 to TRBJ2-7; TCRdb names TRBD1, which stays unverified in the absence of DNA. Germline V lookup: CDR1 SGHRS, CDR2 YFSETQ. There are 14 residues in the CDR3.

The CDR3 spells CASSPGLGEGTGELFF. The V gene is TRBV12-3 or TRBV12-4, the J gene TRBJ2-2; TCRdb names TRBD2, which stays unverified in the absence of DNA. The CDR3 totals 16 residues.